This T cell receptor beta chain derives from a study of response to subunit inactivated influenza vaccine. TCRdb re-called the RT-PCR reads through MiXCR, storing one row per CDR3 protein. The profile shows some 570,000 distinct CDR3 sequences, approximately 11% of them singletons. V shed 5 bases and J shed 2 bases, with 16 bases lying between them. Germline lookup yields CDR1 SGHAT and CDR2 FQNNGV. This CDR3 has 15 residues. This sample also belongs to another study, concerning T cells expressing NK-cell markers. Per that paper: With UMIs, 5'RACE template switching was used to make TCR beta cDNA. Top CD8+ clonotypes included the dominant CD3+CD56+NKG2C+ clonotypes in six donors.

This chain connects TRBV11-2 to TRBJ2-7, with a weak D call TRBD2 (6 bases). This material consisted of PBMCs from blood, taken on the day of vaccination. The sequence derives from a man aged 50 to 60 who received an inactivated influenza vaccine. CDR3 residues: CASSPVSSGPYEQYF. CDR3 bases: TGTGCCAGCAGCCCAGTGAGTAGCGGCCCCTACGAGCAGTACTTC.